This section outlines one T cell receptor beta chain sequence together with its context. Vbeta (60) and Jbeta (13) primers were used in the PCR. The repertoire was sequenced with immunoSEQ multiplex PCR; TCRdb's copy has only in-frame clones and lacks some. Among roughly 220,000 clones listed, 70% were seen once. Germline V gives CDR1 SEHNR, CDR2 FQNEAQ (reference sequence). The CDR3 runs to 12 residues. Trimming removed 3 bases at V and 10 bases at J, with 10 bases between. This specimen belongs to a study of cytomegalovirus exposure and HLA in healthy donors. This rearrangement joins TRBV7-9 to TRBJ2-1, with D perhaps TRBD2 (5 bases). This receptor was taken from a man aged 40-49 years in good health and CMV-seropositive. Specimen: PBMCs. CDR3 loop: CASSFEGREQFF. The DNA for the CDR3 is TGTGCCAGCAGCTTCGAGGGCAGGGAGCAGTTCTTC.